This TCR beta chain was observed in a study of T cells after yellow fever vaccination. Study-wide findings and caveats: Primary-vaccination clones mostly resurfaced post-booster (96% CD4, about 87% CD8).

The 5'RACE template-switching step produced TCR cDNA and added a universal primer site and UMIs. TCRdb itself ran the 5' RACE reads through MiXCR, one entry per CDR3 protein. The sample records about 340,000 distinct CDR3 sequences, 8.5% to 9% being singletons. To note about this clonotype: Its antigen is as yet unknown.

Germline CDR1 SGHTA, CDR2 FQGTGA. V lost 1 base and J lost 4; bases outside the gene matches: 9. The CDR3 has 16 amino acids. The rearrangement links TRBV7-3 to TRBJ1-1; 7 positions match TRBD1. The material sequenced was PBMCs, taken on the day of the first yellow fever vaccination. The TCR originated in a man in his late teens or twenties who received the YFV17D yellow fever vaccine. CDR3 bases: TGTGCCAGCAGCTTAAGTGCCCTACAGGGGAGCACTGAAGCTTTCTTT. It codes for CASSLSALQGSTEAFF.